This T cell receptor beta chain comes out of a study of cytomegalovirus exposure and HLA in healthy donors. Study at large: Early release data held tens of millions of unique TCRs from HLA-typed donors.

This clone was counted a few times. Germline lookup yields CDR1 LGHNA and CDR2 YSLEER. The CDR3 spans 14 residues. The J segment lost 7 bases and the V segment lost 0 bases, leaving 5 bases of the junction unmatched. The PCR was carried out with 60 Vbeta primers and 13 Jbeta primers. The data were produced by immunoSEQ multiplex PCR, yet TCRdb's version contains in-frame clones alone and is incomplete. This table holds 95,000 to 150,000 clones, 15% to 19% found once. The receptor was isolated from a woman aged 18-30 years in good health and CMV-seronegative. Source material: PBMCs. This chain uses TRBV4-3 with TRBJ2-5; TRBD1 matches at 7 bases. The CDR3 DNA reads as TGCGCCAGCAGCCAAGAGAGGGACAGAGGGACCCAGTACTTC. This encodes CASSQERDRGTQYF.